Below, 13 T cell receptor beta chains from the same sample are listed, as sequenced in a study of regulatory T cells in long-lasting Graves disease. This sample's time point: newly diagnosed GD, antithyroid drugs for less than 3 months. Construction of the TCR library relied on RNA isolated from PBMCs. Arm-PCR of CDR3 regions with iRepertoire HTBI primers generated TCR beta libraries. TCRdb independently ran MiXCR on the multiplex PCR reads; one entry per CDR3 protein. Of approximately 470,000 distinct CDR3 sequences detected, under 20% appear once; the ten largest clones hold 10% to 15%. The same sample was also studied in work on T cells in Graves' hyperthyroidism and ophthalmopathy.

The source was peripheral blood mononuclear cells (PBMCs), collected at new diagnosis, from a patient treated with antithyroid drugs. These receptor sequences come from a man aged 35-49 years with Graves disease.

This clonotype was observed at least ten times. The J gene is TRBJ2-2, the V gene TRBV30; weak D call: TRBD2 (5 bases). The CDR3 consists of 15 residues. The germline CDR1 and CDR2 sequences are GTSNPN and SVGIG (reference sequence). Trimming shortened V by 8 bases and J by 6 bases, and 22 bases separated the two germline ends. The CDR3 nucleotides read TGTGCCCAACTCGGAGGTAATGTCGAACCCGGGGAGCTGTTTTTT. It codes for CAQLGGNVEPGELFF.

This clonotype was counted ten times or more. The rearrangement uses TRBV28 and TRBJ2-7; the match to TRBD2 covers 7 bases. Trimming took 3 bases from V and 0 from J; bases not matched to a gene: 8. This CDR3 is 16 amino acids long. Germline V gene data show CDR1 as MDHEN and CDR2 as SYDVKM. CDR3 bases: TGTGCCAGCAGTTTGGGGCTAGCGGCGAGCTCCTACGAGCAGTACTTC. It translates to CASSLGLAASSYEQYF.

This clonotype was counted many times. This chain's CDR3 is CASRRTGVATEAFF. In DNA form, the CDR3 reads TGTGCCAGCAGGCGGACAGGGGTAGCCACTGAAGCTTTCTTT. This rearrangement joins TRBV28 to TRBJ1-1; 9 bases are a match to TRBD1. This CDR3 has 14 amino acids. From germline, CDR1 is MDHEN and CDR2 SYDVKM. Trimming removed 6 bases from V and 4 bases from J; junction bases left unmatched: 6.

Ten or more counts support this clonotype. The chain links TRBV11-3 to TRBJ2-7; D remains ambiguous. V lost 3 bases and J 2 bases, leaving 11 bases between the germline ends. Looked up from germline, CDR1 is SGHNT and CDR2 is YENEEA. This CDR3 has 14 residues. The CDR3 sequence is CASSFLRGTYEQYF. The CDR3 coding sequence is TGTGCCAGCAGCTTTTTACGTGGAACCTACGAGCAGTACTTC.

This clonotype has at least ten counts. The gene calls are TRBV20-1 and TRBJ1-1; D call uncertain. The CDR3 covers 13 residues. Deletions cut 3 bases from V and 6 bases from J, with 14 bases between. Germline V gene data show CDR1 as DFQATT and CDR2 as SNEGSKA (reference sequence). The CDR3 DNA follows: TGCAGTGCTAGCCACGGTAGCTGGGCTGAAGCTTTCTTT. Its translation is CSASHGSWAEAFF.

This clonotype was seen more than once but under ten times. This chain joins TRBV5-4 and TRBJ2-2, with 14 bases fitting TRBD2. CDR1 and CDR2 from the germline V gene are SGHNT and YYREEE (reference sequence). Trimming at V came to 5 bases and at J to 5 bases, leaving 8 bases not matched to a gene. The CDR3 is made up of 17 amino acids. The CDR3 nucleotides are TGTGCCAGCAGAACCGGGACTAGCGGGAGTAAAACCGGGGAGCTGTTTTTT. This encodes CASRTGTSGSKTGELFF.

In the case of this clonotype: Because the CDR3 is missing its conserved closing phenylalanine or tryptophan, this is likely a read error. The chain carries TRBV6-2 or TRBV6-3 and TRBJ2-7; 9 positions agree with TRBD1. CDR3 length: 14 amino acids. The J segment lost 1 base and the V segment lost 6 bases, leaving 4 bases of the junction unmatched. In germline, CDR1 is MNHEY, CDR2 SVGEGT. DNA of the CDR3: TGTGCCAGCAGGGGACAGGGTTCATCCTACGAGCAGTACCTC. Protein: CASRGQGSSYEQYL.

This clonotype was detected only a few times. CDR3 sequence reads: CASSLLDEAFF. In nucleotides, the CDR3 is TGTGCCAGCAGTTTATTGGATGAAGCTTTCTTT. This rearrangement joins TRBV28 to TRBJ1-1; no reliable D call. V lost 1 base to trimming and J lost 7 bases, with 4 bases between them. The CDR3 has 11 residues. Germline CDR1 is MDHEN and CDR2 is SYDVKM.

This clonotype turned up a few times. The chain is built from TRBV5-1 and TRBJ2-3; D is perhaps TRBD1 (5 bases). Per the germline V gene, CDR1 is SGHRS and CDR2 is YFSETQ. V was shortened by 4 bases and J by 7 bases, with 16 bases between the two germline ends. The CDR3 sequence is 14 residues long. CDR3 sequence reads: CASSVAGILNTQYF. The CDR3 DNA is TGCGCCAGCAGCGTCGCAGGGATTCTAAATACGCAGTATTTT.

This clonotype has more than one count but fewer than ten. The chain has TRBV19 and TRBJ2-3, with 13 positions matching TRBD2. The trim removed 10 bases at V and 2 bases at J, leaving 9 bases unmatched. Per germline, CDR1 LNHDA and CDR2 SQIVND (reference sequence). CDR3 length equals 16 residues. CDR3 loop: CATRLAGGWNTDTQYF. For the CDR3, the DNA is TGTGCCACCCGACTAGCGGGAGGATGGAACACAGATACGCAGTATTTT.

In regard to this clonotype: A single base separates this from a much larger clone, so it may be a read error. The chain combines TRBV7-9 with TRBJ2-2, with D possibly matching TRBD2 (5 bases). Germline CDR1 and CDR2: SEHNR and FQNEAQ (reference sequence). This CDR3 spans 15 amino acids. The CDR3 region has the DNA TGCGCCAGCAGCCCCAACACCGCGGGCACCGTGGAGCTGTTTTTT. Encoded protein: CASSPNTAGTVELFF.

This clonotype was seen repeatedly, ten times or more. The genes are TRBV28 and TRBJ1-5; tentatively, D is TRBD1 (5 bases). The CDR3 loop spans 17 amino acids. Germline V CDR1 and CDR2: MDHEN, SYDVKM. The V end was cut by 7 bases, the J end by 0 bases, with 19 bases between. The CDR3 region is CASTLGAGPYSNQPQHF. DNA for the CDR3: TGTGCCAGCACCTTAGGGGCAGGGCCGTATAGCAATCAGCCCCAGCATTTT. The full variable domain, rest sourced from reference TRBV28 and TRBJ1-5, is DVKVTQSSRYLVKRTGEKVFLECVQDMDHENMFWYRQDPGLGLRLIYFSYDVKMKEKGDIPEGYSVSREKKERFSLILESASTNQTSMYLCASTLGAGPYSNQPQHFGDGTRLSIL.

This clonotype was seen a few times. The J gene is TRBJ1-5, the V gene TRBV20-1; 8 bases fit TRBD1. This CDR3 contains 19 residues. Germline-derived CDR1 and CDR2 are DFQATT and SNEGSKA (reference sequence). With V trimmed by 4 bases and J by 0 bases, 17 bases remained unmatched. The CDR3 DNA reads TGCAGTGCTAACCAAATTAAAGGACAGGGCCGCGCTAGCAATCAGCCCCAGCATTTT. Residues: CSANQIKGQGRASNQPQHF.